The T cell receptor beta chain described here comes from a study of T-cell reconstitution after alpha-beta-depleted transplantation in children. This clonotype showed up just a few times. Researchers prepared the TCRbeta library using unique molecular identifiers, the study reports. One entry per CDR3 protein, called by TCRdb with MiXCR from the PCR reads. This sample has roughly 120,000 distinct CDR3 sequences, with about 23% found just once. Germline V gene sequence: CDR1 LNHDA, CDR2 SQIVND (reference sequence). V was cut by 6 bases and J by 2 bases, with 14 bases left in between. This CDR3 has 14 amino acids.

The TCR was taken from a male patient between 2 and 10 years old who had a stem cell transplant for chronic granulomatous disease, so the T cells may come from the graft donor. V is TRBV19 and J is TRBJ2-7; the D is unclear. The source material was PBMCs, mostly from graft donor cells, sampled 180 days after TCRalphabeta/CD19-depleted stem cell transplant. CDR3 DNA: TGTGCCAGTAGAGACACCCCGCCCCCCTACGAGCAGTACTTC. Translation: CASRDTPPPYEQYF.